A selection of T cell receptor beta chains follows, all from one sample in a study of cytomegalovirus exposure and HLA in healthy donors. Produced via immunoSEQ multiplex PCR; TCRdb's table is partial and in-frame only. The table has approximately 280,000 clones, approximately 90% seen once. The sequenced material came from PBMCs. Receptors originate from a young woman in good health and CMV-seronegative. The CDR3 runs from the conserved cysteine through the conserved F or W.

V: TRBV2
J: TRBJ2-7
CDR3: CASNGQGATSYEQYF

V: TRBV19
J: TRBJ1-2
CDR3: CASRQDQGDFYGYTF

V: TRBV16
J: TRBJ1-2
CDR3: CANSQSMKGGDYGYTF

V: TRBV27
J: TRBJ2-6
CDR3: CASSFKGFNVLTF

V: TRBV7-3
J: TRBJ2-1
CDR3: CASSFGGEQFF

V: TRBV19
J: TRBJ1-2
CDR3: CASLQWNYGYTF

V: TRBV2
J: TRBJ1-2
CDR3: CASSEGAGGLNYGYTF

V: TRBV18
J: TRBJ1-5
CDR3: CASSPSIGNQPQHF

V: TRBV5-1
J: TRBJ2-1
CDR3: CASSLTGGLVDEQFF

V: TRBV7-6
J: TRBJ2-7
CDR3: CASSLTGTSGGPNSYEQYF

V: TRBV2
J: TRBJ2-3
CDR3: CASSEETSGALSTDTQYF

V: TRBV9
J: -
CDR3: CASSVGAGSYEQYF

V: TRBV4-1
J: TRBJ1-2
CDR3: CASSLGTAYGYTF

V: TRBV14
J: TRBJ2-7
CDR3: CASSQYGGFGGQGIYEQYF

V: TRBV7-9
J: TRBJ1-1
CDR3: CASSQLQGINTEAFF

V: TRBV6-1
J: TRBJ2-5
CDR3: CASSEAKTGRETQYF

V: TRBV5-1
J: TRBJ1-2
CDR3: CASSSMTGRNYGYTF

V: TRBV5-6
J: TRBJ2-7
CDR3: CASSFSRQGKAYEQYF

V: TRBV5-6
J: TRBJ2-2
CDR3: CASTHSGWEYTGELFF

V: TRBV5-1
J: TRBJ1-1
CDR3: CASSLEQGGTEAFF

V: TRBV27
J: TRBJ2-7
CDR3: CASRLTGTPSSYEQYF

V: TRBV27
J: TRBJ2-2
CDR3: CASSLEQGTGELFF

V: TRBV7-9
J: TRBJ1-6
CDR3: CASSLDQTSSPLHF

V: TRBV29-1
J: TRBJ2-7
CDR3: CSVEDNSGPGNYEQYF

V: TRBV5-1
J: TRBJ2-7
CDR3: CASSLGALGQGTEQYF

V: TRBV2
J: TRBJ2-1
CDR3: CASTTGGAYNEQFF

V: TRBV11-2
J: TRBJ2-3
CDR3: CASSLLAGKGDTQYF

V: TRBV5-6
J: TRBJ2-7
CDR3: CASSPRTGVIYEQYF

V: TRBV7-9
J: TRBJ2-1
CDR3: CASSTAGEQFF

V: TRBV27
J: TRBJ1-4
CDR3: CASSSWGENEKLFF

V: TRBV5-1
J: TRBJ2-1
CDR3: CASSLFPTSGGIYNEQFF

V: TRBV6-5
J: -
CDR3: CASSKLAGPYYEQYF

V: TRBV11-1
J: TRBJ2-7
CDR3: CASSLSSTGIEQYF

V: TRBV27
J: TRBJ2-1
CDR3: CASSGGRDEQFF

V: TRBV29-1
J: TRBJ2-1
CDR3: CSVENGGLFQFF

V: TRBV25-1
J: TRBJ1-1
CDR3: CASSEAQGARAFF

V: TRBV9
J: TRBJ2-5
CDR3: CASSVGSGVETQYF

V: TRBV5-1
J: -
CDR3: CASSFLRLADTYEQYF

V: TRBV9
J: TRBJ1-2
CDR3: CASGQNYGYTF

V: TRBV9
J: TRBJ2-1
CDR3: CASSLGGVGSNEQFF